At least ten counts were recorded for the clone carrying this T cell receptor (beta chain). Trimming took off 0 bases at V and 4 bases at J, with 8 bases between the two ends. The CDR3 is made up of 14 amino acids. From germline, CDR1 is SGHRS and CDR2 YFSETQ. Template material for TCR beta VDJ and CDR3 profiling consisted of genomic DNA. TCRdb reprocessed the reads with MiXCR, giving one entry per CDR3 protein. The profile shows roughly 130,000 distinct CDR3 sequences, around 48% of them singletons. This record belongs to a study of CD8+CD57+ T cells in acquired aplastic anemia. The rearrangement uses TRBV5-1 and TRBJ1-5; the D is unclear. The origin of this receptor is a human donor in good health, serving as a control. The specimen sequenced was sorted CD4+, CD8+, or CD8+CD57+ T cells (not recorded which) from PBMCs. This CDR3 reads CASSLDGLNQPQHF. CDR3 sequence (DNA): TGCGCCAGCAGCTTGGACGGGTTGAATCAGCCCCAGCATTTT.